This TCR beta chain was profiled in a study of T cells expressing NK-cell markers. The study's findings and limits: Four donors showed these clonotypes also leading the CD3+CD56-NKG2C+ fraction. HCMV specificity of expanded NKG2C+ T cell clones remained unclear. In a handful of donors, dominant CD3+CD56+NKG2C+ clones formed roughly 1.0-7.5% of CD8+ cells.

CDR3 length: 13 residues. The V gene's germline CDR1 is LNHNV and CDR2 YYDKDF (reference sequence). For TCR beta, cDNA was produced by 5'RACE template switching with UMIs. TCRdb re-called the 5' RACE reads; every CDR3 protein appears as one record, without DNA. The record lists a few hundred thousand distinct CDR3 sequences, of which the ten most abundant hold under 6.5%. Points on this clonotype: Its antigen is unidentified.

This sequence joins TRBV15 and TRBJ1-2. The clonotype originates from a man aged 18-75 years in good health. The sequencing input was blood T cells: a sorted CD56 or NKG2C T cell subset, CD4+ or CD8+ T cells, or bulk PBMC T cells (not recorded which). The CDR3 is CATSNWDGLGYTF. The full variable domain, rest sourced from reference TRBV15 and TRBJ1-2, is DAMVIQNPRYQVTQFGKPVTLSCSQTLNHNVMYWYQQKSSQAPKLLFHYYDKDFNNEADTPDNFQSRRPNTSFCFLDIRSPGLGDTAMYLCATSNWDGLGYTFGSGTRLTVV.